This is a list of T cell receptor beta chains from one sample in a study of T cells in Graves' hyperthyroidism and ophthalmopathy. One entry per CDR3 protein results from TCRdb running MiXCR on the multiplex PCR reads. The sample has around 520,000 distinct CDR3 sequences, around 14% seen once. The sequenced material came from blood. The source is a woman between 18 and 29 years old with Graves' hyperthyroidism. Each CDR3 is given with its conserved first and last residue. Fields, in order: D gene, J gene, clone size, V gene, CDR3 protein, CDR3 DNA. The D gene is left open where the match is weak. A clone size is listed for some rows: how often the clone was seen (once, few, many), or a class if it is expanded.

D: .; J: TRBJ1-5; size: many; V: TRBV12-5; CDR3: CASGLALREQGFSNQPQHF; DNA: TGTGCTAGTGGTTTGGCACTTAGGGAACAGGGCTTTAGCAATCAGCCCCAGCATTTT
D: .; J: TRBJ1-1; size: many; V: TRBV12-3/TRBV12-4; CDR3: CASSLRGAEAFF; DNA: TGTGCCAGCAGTTTAAGGGGAGCTGAAGCTTTCTTT
D: TRBD1; J: TRBJ2-1; size: .; V: TRBV12-5; CDR3: CASVQGAGEQFF; DNA: TGTGCTAGTGTACAGGGGGCGGGAGAGCAGTTCTTC
D: .; J: TRBJ2-2; size: many; V: TRBV5-6; CDR3: CASSSDFTGELFF; DNA: TGTGCCAGCAGCTCAGACTTCACCGGGGAGCTGTTTTTT
D: .; J: TRBJ1-5; size: many; V: TRBV30; CDR3: CAWSGFFGQPQHF; DNA: TGTGCCTGGAGTGGGTTTTTCGGTCAGCCCCAGCATTTT
D: .; J: TRBJ1-1; size: many; V: TRBV30; CDR3: CAWSQGRANTEAFF; DNA: TGTGCCTGGAGTCAGGGCAGGGCGAACACTGAAGCTTTCTTT
D: .; J: TRBJ2-1; size: few; V: TRBV4-1; CDR3: CASSRTPSYNEQFF; DNA: TGCGCCAGCTCCAGGACTCCCTCCTACAATGAGCAGTTCTTC
D: .; J: TRBJ1-5; size: .; V: TRBV19; CDR3: CASEWGGGGGQPQHF; DNA: TGTGCCAGTGAGTGGGGGGGCGGGGGCGGGCAGCCCCAGCATTTT
D: TRBD1; J: TRBJ1-2; size: many; V: TRBV27; CDR3: CASRSGTGAYGYTF; DNA: TGTGCCAGCAGATCCGGGACAGGGGCTTATGGCTACACCTTC
D: TRBD1; J: TRBJ1-6; size: .; V: TRBV14; CDR3: CASSQRTGYNSPLHF; DNA: TGTGCCAGCAGCCAGAGGACAGGTTATAATTCACCCCTCCACTTT
D: .; J: TRBJ1-5; size: many; V: TRBV20-1; CDR3: CSARAGRVDQPQHF; DNA: TGCAGTGCTAGAGCTGGGAGGGTGGATCAGCCCCAGCATTTT
D: TRBD2; J: TRBJ2-7; size: .; V: TRBV9; CDR3: CASSVGLAGSEQYF; DNA: TGTGCCAGCAGCGTGGGACTAGCGGGATCCGAGCAGTACTTC
D: .; J: TRBJ1-1; size: .; V: TRBV6-6; CDR3: CASSYSFRKDTEAFF; DNA: TGTGCCAGCAGTTACTCTTTTCGCAAGGACACTGAAGCTTTCTTT
D: .; J: TRBJ2-4; size: many; V: TRBV7-9; CDR3: CASSSDRIAKNIQYF; DNA: TGTGCCAGCAGCTCTGACAGGATAGCCAAAAACATTCAGTACTTC
D: .; J: TRBJ1-2; size: many; V: TRBV5-1; CDR3: CASSPGEGRGYTF; DNA: TGCGCCAGCAGCCCTGGAGAGGGTCGTGGCTACACCTTC
D: .; J: TRBJ1-2; size: many; V: TRBV28; CDR3: CASIPGDNYGYTF; DNA: TGTGCCAGCATCCCGGGGGATAACTATGGCTACACCTTC
D: .; J: TRBJ2-3; size: .; V: TRBV13; CDR3: CASSLLGQGRPDTQYF; DNA: TGTGCCAGCAGCTTATTGGGGCAGGGAAGGCCAGATACGCAGTATTTT
D: .; J: TRBJ1-1; size: .; V: TRBV12-3/TRBV12-4; CDR3: CASSGGVGSEAFF; DNA: TGTGCCAGCAGTGGGGGGGTCGGGTCTGAAGCTTTCTTT
D: .; J: TRBJ1-4; size: .; V: TRBV6-2/TRBV6-3; CDR3: CASSYPRPGRTEKLFF; DNA: TGTGCCAGCAGTTACCCTAGGCCGGGGCGGACTGAAAAACTGTTTTTT
D: .; J: TRBJ1-5; size: many; V: TRBV20-1; CDR3: CSAPPGVGQPQHF; DNA: TGCAGTGCTCCCCCGGGGGTTGGTCAGCCCCAGCATTTT
D: .; J: TRBJ2-5; size: few; V: TRBV29-1; CDR3: CSVGAYQETQYF; DNA: TGCAGCGTTGGAGCGTACCAAGAGACCCAGTACTTC
D: .; J: TRBJ2-1; size: many; V: TRBV24-1; CDR3: CATSDFRDTQQNDEQFF; DNA: TGTGCCACCAGTGATTTCCGGGACACACAGCAAAACGATGAGCAGTTCTTC